This T cell receptor beta chain is drawn from a study of blood T cell repertoires in COVID-19. Study-level information: The United States, Italy and Spain provided the acute and convalescent COVID-19 samples.

The count of this clone is one. Authors' analysis steps: Cell counts per sample came from amplifying reference gene primers. Data came from immunoSEQ multiplex PCR; TCRdb stores just in-frame clones and leaves some out. The D gene and trimming were derived from the DNA, and the V and J assignments and clone size from that table. Found here are about 200,000 clones, 87% of them singletons; the top ten hold roughly 21%. V lost 5 bases to trimming and J lost 5 bases; unmatched junction nucleotides: 8. Per germline, CDR1 SGHTA and CDR2 FQGNSA. The CDR3 is 15 residues long. Sample: peripheral blood. The TCR originated in a man in his 60s with active or convalescent COVID-19. The rearrangement uses TRBV7-2 and TRBJ2-5; 10 bases agree with TRBD1. The CDR3 region has the DNA TGTGCCAGCAGCCCCGGACAGGGGGTTGGGGAGACCCAGTACTTC. This encodes CASSPGQGVGETQYF.